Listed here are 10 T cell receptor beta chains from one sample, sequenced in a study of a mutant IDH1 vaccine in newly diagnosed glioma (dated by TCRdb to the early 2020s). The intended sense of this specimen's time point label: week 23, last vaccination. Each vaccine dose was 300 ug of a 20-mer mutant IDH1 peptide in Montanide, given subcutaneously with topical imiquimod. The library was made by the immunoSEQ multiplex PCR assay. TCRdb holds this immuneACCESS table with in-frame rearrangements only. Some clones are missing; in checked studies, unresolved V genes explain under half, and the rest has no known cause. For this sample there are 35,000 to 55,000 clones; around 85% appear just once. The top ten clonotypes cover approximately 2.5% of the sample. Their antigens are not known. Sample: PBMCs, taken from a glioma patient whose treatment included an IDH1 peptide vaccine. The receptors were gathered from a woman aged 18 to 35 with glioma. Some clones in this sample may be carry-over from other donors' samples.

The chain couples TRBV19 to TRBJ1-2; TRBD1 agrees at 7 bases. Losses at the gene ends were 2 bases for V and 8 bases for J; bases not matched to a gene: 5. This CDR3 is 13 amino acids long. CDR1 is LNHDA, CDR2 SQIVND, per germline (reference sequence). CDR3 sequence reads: CASSILTGPGYTF. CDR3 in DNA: TGTGCCAGTAGTATATTGACAGGGCCCGGCTACACCTTC.

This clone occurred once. CDR3: CASGAVNTQYF. Written as DNA, the CDR3 is TGTGCCAGCGGGGCGGTGAATACGCAGTATTTT. J is TRBJ2-3 and V is TRBV6-5, with a tentative D call TRBD1 (5 bases). The CDR3 covers 11 residues. V lost 8 bases to trimming and J lost 7 bases, with 10 bases between them. Germline V gene sequence: CDR1 MNHEY, CDR2 SVGAGI.

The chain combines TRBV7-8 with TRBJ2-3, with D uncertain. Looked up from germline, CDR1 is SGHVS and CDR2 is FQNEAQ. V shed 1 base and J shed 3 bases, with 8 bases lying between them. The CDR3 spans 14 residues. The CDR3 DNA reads TGTGCCAGCAGCTTAGGCCCCAGGACAGATACGCAGTATTTT. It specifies CASSLGPRTDTQYF.

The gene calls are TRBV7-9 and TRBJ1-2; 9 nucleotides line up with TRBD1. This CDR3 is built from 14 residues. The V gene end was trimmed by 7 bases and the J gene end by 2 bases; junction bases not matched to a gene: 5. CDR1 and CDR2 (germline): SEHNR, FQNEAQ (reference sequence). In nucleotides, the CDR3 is TGTGCCAGCACCCCACAGGGGGCAAACTATGGCTACACCTTC. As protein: CASTPQGANYGYTF.

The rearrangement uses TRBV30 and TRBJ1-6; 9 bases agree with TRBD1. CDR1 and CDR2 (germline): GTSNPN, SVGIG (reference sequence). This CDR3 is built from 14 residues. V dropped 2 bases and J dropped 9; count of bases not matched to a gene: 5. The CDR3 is CAWSPGTGSSPLHF. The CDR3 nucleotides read TGTGCCTGGAGTCCGGGGACAGGGTCTTCACCCCTCCACTTT.

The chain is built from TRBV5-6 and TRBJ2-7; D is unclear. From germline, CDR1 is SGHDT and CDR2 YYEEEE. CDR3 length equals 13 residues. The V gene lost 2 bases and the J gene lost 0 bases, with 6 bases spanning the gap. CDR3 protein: CASSLSFSYEQYF. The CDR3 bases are TGTGCCAGCAGCTTATCTTTCTCCTACGAGCAGTACTTC.

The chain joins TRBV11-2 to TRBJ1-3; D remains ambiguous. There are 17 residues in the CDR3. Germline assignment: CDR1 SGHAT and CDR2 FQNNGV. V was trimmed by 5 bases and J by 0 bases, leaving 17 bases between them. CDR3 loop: CASSPSPRPASGNTIYF. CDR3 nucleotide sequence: TGTGCCAGCAGCCCTAGCCCCCGGCCGGCCTCTGGAAACACCATATATTTT.

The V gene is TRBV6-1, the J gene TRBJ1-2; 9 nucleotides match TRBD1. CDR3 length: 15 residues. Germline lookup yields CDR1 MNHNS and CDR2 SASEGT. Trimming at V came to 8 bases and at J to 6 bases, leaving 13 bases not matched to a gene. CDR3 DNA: TGTGCCAGCGGAGTACAGGGGGCAGGGAGTGATGGCTACACCTTC. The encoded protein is CASGVQGAGSDGYTF.

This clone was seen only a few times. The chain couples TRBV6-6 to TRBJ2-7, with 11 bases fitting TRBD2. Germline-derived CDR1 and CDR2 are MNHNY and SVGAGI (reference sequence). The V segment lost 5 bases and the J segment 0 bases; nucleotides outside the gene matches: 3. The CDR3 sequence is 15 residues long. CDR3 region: CASSDGTSGSYEQYF. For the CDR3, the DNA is TGTGCCAGCAGTGATGGGACTAGCGGCTCCTACGAGCAGTACTTC.

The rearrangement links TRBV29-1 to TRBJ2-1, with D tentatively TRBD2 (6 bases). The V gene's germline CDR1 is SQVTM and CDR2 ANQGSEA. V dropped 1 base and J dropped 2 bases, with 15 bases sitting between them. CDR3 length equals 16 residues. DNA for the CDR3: TGCAGCGTTGAAGGGTGGGAGGTTAGGGCCTACAATGAGCAGTTCTTC. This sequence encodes CSVEGWEVRAYNEQFF.